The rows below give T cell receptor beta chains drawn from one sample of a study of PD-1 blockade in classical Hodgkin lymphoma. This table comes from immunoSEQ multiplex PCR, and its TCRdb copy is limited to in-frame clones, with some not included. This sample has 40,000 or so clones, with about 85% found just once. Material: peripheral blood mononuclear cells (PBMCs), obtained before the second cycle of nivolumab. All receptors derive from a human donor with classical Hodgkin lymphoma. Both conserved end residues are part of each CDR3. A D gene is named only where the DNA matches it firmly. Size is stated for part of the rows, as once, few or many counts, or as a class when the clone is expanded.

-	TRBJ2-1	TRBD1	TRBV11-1	CASSLDTGGVDNEQFF	TGTGCCAGCAGCTTAGACACAGGGGGCGTCGACAATGAGCAGTTCTTC
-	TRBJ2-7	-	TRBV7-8	CASSLGGSQSYEQYF	TGTGCCAGCAGCTTAGGGGGTAGCCAGTCCTACGAGCAGTACTTC
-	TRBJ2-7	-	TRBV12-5	CASGLVLREVLYEQYF	TGTGCTAGTGGTTTGGTACTGCGTGAGGTACTCTACGAGCAGTACTTC
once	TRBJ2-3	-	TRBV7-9	CASSLAQSTDTQYF	TGTGCCAGCAGCTTAGCGCAGAGCACAGATACGCAGTATTTT
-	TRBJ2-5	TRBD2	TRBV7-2	CATSHGRGDGETQYF	TGTGCCACCTCGCACGGGCGGGGGGACGGAGAGACCCAGTACTTC
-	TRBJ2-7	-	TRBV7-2	CASSLHSGLISSYEQYF	TGTGCCAGCAGCTTACACTCGGGACTTATAAGCTCCTACGAGCAGTACTTC
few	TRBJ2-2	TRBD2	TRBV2	CARGLATNTGELFF	TGTGCCAGGGGACTAGCCACGAACACCGGGGAGCTGTTTTTT
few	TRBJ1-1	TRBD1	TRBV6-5	CASSYSLSGQGAEAFF	TGTGCCAGCAGTTACTCGCTATCGGGACAGGGGGCTGAAGCTTTCTTT
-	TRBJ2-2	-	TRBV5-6	CASSVVGLLTGELFF	TGTGCCAGCAGCGTGGTAGGGTTACTCACCGGGGAGCTGTTTTTT
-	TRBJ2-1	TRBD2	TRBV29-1	CSVEALADNEQFF	TGCAGCGTTGAAGCCCTAGCGGACAATGAGCAGTTCTTC
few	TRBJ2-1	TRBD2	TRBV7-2	CASSLQRGETGEQFF	TGTGCCAGCAGCCTCCAGCGGGGGGAGACGGGTGAGCAGTTCTTC
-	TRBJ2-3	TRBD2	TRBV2	CASSELGTRNGDTQYF	TGTGCCAGCAGTGAATTGGGGACTAGGAATGGCGATACGCAGTATTTT
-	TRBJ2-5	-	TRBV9	CASSEIGGQETQYF	TGTGCCAGCAGCGAGATAGGGGGCCAAGAGACCCAGTACTTC
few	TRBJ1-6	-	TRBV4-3	CASSPTEVLNSPLHF	TGCGCCAGCAGCCCAACCGAGGTCCTGAATTCACCCCTCCACTTT
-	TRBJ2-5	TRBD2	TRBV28	CASSSPSSGGTQETQYF	TGTGCCAGCAGTTCACCTTCTAGCGGGGGGACCCAAGAGACCCAGTACTTC
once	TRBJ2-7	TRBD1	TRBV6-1	CASSRTGAYEQYF	TGTGCCAGCAGTCGGACAGGGGCCTACGAGCAGTACTTC
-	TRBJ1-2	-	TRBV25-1	CASSESGTYYGYTF	TGTGCCAGCAGTGAATCCGGGACCTACTATGGCTACACCTTC
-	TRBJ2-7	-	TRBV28	CASSFGGASYEQYF	TGTGCCAGCAGTTTTGGGGGGGCCTCCTACGAGCAGTACTTC
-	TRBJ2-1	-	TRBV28	CASSFRDTSSYNEQFF	TGTGCCAGCAGTTTTCGGGACACGAGCTCCTACAATGAGCAGTTCTTC
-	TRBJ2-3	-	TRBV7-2	CASSLDVGTSTDTQYF	TGTGCCAGCAGCTTAGACGTCGGGACGTCGACAGATACGCAGTATTTT
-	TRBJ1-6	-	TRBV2	CATQSDRNSPLHF	TGTGCCACCCAGAGTGATCGAAATTCACCCCTCCACTTT
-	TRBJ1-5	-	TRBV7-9	CASSMGGGNQPQHF	TGTGCCAGCAGCATGGGGGGGGGCAATCAGCCCCAGCATTTT
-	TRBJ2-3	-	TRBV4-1	CASSQESPVEDTQYF	TGCGCCAGCAGCCAAGAATCGCCCGTCGAGGATACGCAGTATTTT
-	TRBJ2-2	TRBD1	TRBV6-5	CASSYGTDTGELFF	TGTGCCAGCAGTTACGGGACAGACACCGGGGAGCTGTTTTTT
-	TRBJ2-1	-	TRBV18	CASSPLGGELFF	TGTGCCAGCTCACCCTTAGGGGGAGAACTGTTCTTC
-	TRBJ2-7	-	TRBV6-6	CASSQVVGHEQYF	TGTGCCAGCAGTCAAGTGGTAGGCCACGAGCAGTACTTC
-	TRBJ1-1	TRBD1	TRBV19	CASSYQGARNTEAFF	TGTGCCAGTAGCTATCAGGGGGCGAGGAACACTGAAGCTTTCTTT
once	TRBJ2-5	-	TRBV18	CASSPLQGSVETQYF	TGTGCCAGCTCACCACTACAGGGTAGTGTAGAGACCCAGTACTTC
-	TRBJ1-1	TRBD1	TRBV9	CASSDRQGPRPEAFF	TGTGCCAGCAGCGACAGACAGGGGCCCCGTCCTGAAGCTTTCTTT